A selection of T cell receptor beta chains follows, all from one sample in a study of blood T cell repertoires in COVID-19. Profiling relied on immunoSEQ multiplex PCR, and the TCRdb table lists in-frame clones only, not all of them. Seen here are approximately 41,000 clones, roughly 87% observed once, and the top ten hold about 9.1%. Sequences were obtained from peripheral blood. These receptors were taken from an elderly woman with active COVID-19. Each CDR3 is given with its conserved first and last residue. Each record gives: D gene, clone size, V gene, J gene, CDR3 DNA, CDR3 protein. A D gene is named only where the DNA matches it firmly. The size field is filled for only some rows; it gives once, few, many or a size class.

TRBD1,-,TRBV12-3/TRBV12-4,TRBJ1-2,TGTGCCAGCAGTAGGGGACAGGGGAGTGGCTACACCTTC,CASSRGQGSGYTF
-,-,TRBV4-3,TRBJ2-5,TGCGCCAGCAGCCGATCGGCAGGGTCAAGGGAGACCCAGTACTTC,CASSRSAGSRETQYF
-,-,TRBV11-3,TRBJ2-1,TGTGCCAGCAGCCAGCTAGGCGATGAGCAGTTCTTC,CASSQLGDEQFF
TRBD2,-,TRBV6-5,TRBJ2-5,TGTGCCAGCAGCCCACTAGCGGGGGGGAGAGAGACCCAGTACTTC,CASSPLAGGRETQYF
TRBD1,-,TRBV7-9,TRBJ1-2,TGTGCCAGCAGCTTTCGGAGGGGGCGGGATGGCTACACCTTC,CASSFRRGRDGYTF
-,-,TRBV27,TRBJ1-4,TGTGCCAGCAGTTTGCCCAGGGCGAAGGAAAAACTGTTTTTT,CASSLPRAKEKLFF
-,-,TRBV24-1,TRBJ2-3,TGTGCCACTGGAGGTGATGCGCGAAAGAGCACAGATACGCAGTATTTT,CATGGDARKSTDTQYF
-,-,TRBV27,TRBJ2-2,TGTGCCAGCAGTTTAGGGGCTTCCACCGGGGAGCTGTTTTTT,CASSLGASTGELFF
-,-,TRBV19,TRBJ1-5,TGTGCCAGTAGTCCTCGACAGGATAGGCCCCAGCATTTT,CASSPRQDRPQHF
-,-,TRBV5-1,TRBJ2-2,TGCGCCAGCAGCCCCGAAGGATTGCGGGGTCCGGGTACCGGGGAGCTGTTTTTT,CASSPEGLRGPGTGELFF
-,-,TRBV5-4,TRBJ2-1,TGTGCCAGCAGCTTGGGAATGGCGAGCCGGGGGAATGAGCAGTTCTTC,CASSLGMASRGNEQFF
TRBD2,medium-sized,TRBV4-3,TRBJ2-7,TGCGCCAGCAGCCAAGGAACGGGGAGGGCCGGGTACGAGCAGTACTTC,CASSQGTGRAGYEQYF
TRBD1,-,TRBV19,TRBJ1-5,TGTGCCAGTACCCCTGGGACAGGGGGCCGGCGTGGCAATCAGCCCCAGCATTTT,CASTPGTGGRRGNQPQHF
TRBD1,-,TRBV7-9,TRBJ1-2,TGTGCCAGCAGCTCCCTGGACAGGGAAAACTATGGCTACACCTTC,CASSSLDRENYGYTF
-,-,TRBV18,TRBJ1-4,TGTGCCAGCTCACGCCAGTCAGGAAGAGAAAAACTGTTTTTT,CASSRQSGREKLFF
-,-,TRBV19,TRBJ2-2,TGTGCCAGTAGTATTGTGAGAGCGAACACCGGGGAGCTGTTTTTT,CASSIVRANTGELFF
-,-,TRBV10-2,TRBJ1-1,TGCGCCAGCAGTGTCGGGCGAGGGACTGAAGCTTTCTTT,CASSVGRGTEAFF
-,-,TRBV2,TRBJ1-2,TGTGCCAGCAGAACGCGGCACTTTGAGTATGGCTACACCTTC,CASRTRHFEYGYTF
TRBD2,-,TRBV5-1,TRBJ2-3,TGCGCCAGCAGCTTGCGGCTAGCGGTTAACACAGATACGCAGTATTTT,CASSLRLAVNTDTQYF
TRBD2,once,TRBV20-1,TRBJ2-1,TGCAGTGCTAGTAATAGCGGGGGGGCCAGAAATGAGCAGTTCTTC,CSASNSGGARNEQFF
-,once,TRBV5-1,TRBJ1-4,TGCGCCAGCAGCCCCTGGGCCCCTGATGAAAAACTGTTTTTT,CASSPWAPDEKLFF
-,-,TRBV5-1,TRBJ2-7,TGCGCCAGCAGCTCGAACCCAGGGTACGAGCAGTACTTC,CASSSNPGYEQYF
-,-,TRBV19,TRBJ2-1,TGTGCCAGTAGTGATTTGCAGGGCGGTGGTTATAGTGAGCAGTTCTTC,CASSDLQGGGYSEQFF
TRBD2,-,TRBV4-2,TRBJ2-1,TGTGCCAGCAGCTCCCGGGGGGGGGCTTCCTACAATGAGCAGTTCTTC,CASSSRGGASYNEQFF
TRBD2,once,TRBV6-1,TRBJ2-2,TGTGCCAGCAGTGAAGTAACGGGGGGGACCGGGGAGCTGTTTTTT,CASSEVTGGTGELFF
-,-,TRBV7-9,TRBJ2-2,TGTGCCAGCAGCACCCTCTCGGGCACCGGGGAGCTGTTTTTT,CASSTLSGTGELFF
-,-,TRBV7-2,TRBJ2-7,TGTGCCAGCAGCCCCATGCCGGGACTGCCGTATTTC,CASSPMPGLPYF
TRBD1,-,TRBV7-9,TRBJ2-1,TGTGCCACCTCGACAGGGAGCTCCTACAATGAGCAGTTCTTC,CATSTGSSYNEQFF
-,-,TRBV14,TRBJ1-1,TGTGCCAGCAGCCAACAGGGGATACTTAACACTGAAGCTTTCTTT,CASSQQGILNTEAFF
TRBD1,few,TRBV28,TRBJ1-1,TGTGCCAGCAGTCTACACAGGGGTACTGAAGCTTTCTTT,CASSLHRGTEAFF
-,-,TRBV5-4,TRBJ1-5,TGTGCCAGCAGCTTGCGATATCGGGGGGGGAAGCAGCCCCAGCATTTT,CASSLRYRGGKQPQHF
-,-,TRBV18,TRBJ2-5,TGTGCCAGCTCACAGGGACTCGAAGAGACCCAGTACTTC,CASSQGLEETQYF
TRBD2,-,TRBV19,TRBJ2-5,TGTGCCAGTAGTGGGACTAGCGGGGGGTTGGAGACCCAGTACTTC,CASSGTSGGLETQYF
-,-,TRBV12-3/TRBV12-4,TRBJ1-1,TGTGCCAGCAAATGGGAAGGGGTCACTGAAGCTTTCTTT,CASKWEGVTEAFF
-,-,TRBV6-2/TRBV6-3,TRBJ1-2,TGTGCCAGCAGTTACTCAGCCGAGTATGGCTACACCTTC,CASSYSAEYGYTF
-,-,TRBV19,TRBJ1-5,TGTGCCAGTACTGAAGCATTCAATCAGCCCCAGCATTTT,CASTEAFNQPQHF
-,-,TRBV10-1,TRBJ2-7,TGCGCCAGCAGTGAGTCTAGGGAGTGGAGCGAGCAGTACTTC,CASSESREWSEQYF
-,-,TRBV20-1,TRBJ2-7,TGCAGTGCTAGTATTACAGGTAACTCCTACGAGCAGTACTTC,CSASITGNSYEQYF